This T cell receptor (beta chain) originates from a study of blood T cells in healthy people across ages. Study-level results: Naive T cell percentage showed a strong correlation with the diversity of TCR beta.

The sample holds a few counts of this clonotype. The antigen is not known. The CDR3 loop spans 12 amino acids. Germline V gene data show CDR1 as SGHDT and CDR2 as YYEEEE. Together with a sample-barcoded 5' primer, a J-beta primer mix was included in a second PCR lasting roughly 6 to 12 cycles. Every cDNA molecule carried a tag from a template-switch adaptor bearing 12 random nucleotides. Each CDR3 protein gets one entry after TCRdb re-called the 5' RACE reads with MiXCR. This table has approximately 690,000 distinct CDR3 sequences, roughly 41% appearing once. The sample taken for sequencing was blood. The rearrangement joins TRBV5-6 to TRBJ2-7; D is uncertain. The TCR sequence derives from a man older than 75 in good health. DNA of the CDR3: TGTGTCAAGCCCCGAGCCACCTACGAGCAGTACTTC. This sequence encodes CVKPRATYEQYF.